These T cell receptor beta chains were read from a single sample in a study of blood T cells in healthy people across ages. TCRdb processed the 5' RACE reads anew with MiXCR; each CDR3 protein has one entry. The table shows about 1 million distinct CDR3 sequences, with around 43% occurring only once. The sample was blood. The source of these receptors is a woman between 55 and 75 years old in good health. The CDR3 runs from the conserved cysteine through the conserved F or W. D genes are given only for firm matches. Clone size is shown for a subset of rows, as once, few, many or a class of expanded clone.

CDR3 protein	CDR3 DNA	V gene	clone size	J gene	CDR3 length	D gene
CASSLVRELNEQFF	TGTGCCAGCAGCCTTGTACGGGAGCTCAATGAGCAGTTCTTC	TRBV6-2/TRBV6-3	few	TRBJ2-1	14	-
CASSPELDTDTQYF	TGTGCCAGCAGCCCGGAACTGGACACAGATACGCAGTATTTT	TRBV5-4	-	TRBJ2-3	14	-
CASRAPGASHRGYTF	TGTGCCAGCAGGGCCCCAGGGGCTTCCCACCGGGGCTACACCTTC	TRBV2	-	TRBJ1-2	15	-
CSARAAGQNSPLHF	TGCAGTGCTAGAGCGGCAGGGCAAAATTCACCCCTCCACTTT	TRBV20-1	few	TRBJ1-6	14	-
CASSQESDYNEQFF	TGTGCCAGCAGCCAAGAATCAGATTACAATGAGCAGTTCTTC	TRBV14	-	TRBJ2-1	14	-
CSARFSSTEQYF	TGCAGTGCTAGATTTTCTAGCACCGAGCAGTACTTC	TRBV20-1	-	TRBJ2-7	12	-
CASSSGLVVEQYF	TGTGCCAGCAGTTCGGGACTAGTGGTCGAGCAGTACTTC	TRBV27	few	TRBJ2-7	13	TRBD2
CAIKRLAGVEDTQYF	TGTGCCATCAAAAGACTAGCGGGAGTTGAAGATACGCAGTATTTT	TRBV10-3	few	TRBJ2-3	15	TRBD2
CASRAGGPLPEQYF	TGTGCCAGTAGAGCGGGAGGCCCCCTCCCCGAGCAGTACTTT	TRBV10-3	few	TRBJ2-4	14	TRBD2
CSAMINAYEQYF	TGCAGTGCTATGATAAATGCCTACGAGCAGTACTTC	TRBV20-1	-	TRBJ2-7	12	-
CASSFPGNGYGYTF	TGTGCCAGCAGTTTCCCCGGGAATGGCTATGGCTACACCTTC	TRBV12-3/TRBV12-4	few	TRBJ1-2	14	-
CSALRGGISHYGYTF	TGCAGTGCCCTCCGGGGAGGCATCAGTCACTATGGCTACACCTTC	TRBV20-1	-	TRBJ1-2	15	-
CASSEGLPYEQYF	TGTGCCAGCAGTGAGGGTCTCCCCTACGAGCAGTACTTC	TRBV2	few	TRBJ2-7	13	-
CSARDRLRSSSYEQYF	TGCAGTGCTAGAGATCGATTAAGGTCTAGCTCCTACGAGCAGTACTTC	TRBV20-1	-	TRBJ2-7	16	-
CSAPNPGQGHHGYTF	TGCAGTGCACCGAACCCGGGACAGGGGCATCATGGCTACACCTTC	TRBV20-1	-	TRBJ1-2	15	TRBD1
CASRPGLAGESSYNEQFF	TGTGCCAGCAGGCCGGGACTAGCGGGAGAGAGCTCCTACAATGAGCAGTTCTTC	TRBV2	few	TRBJ2-1	18	TRBD2
CASTEVGVGQETQYF	TGTGCCAGCACCGAAGTCGGGGTGGGGCAAGAGACCCAGTACTTC	TRBV6-2/TRBV6-3	many	TRBJ2-5	15	-
CTISPGGYEQFF	TGTACCATCAGTCCTGGAGGGTATGAGCAGTTCTTC	TRBV10-3	-	TRBJ2-1	12	-
CASSPAGVTNYGYTF	TGTGCCAGCAGTCCCGCCGGGGTTACTAACTATGGCTACACCTTC	TRBV2	few	TRBJ1-2	15	-
CASSQDTVGVGSEQFF	TGTGCCAGCAGCCAAGATACAGTGGGGGTTGGAAGTGAGCAGTTCTTC	TRBV14	-	TRBJ2-1	16	-
CASSLGGMKTSGNNEQFF	TGTGCCAGCAGCTTAGGAGGGATGAAGACTAGCGGCAACAATGAGCAGTTCTTC	TRBV11-2	-	TRBJ2-1	18	TRBD2
CASSGPLGEVSYEQYF	TGTGCCAGCAGTGGGCCGTTGGGGGAGGTGTCCTACGAGCAGTACTTC	TRBV27	few	TRBJ2-7	16	-
CASSKGTGSDTQYF	TGCGCCAGCAGCAAGGGGACGGGTTCGGATACGCAGTATTTT	TRBV5-1	few	TRBJ2-3	14	-
CASTPEWDYEQYF	TGTGCCAGCACCCCAGAGTGGGACTACGAGCAGTACTTC	TRBV2	-	TRBJ2-7	13	-
CASSPRRAGAYEQYF	TGTGCCAGCAGTCCCCGGCGAGCGGGAGCATACGAGCAGTACTTC	TRBV6-6	few	TRBJ2-7	15	TRBD2
CSASQGPNYGYTF	TGCAGTGCCTCGCAGGGGCCTAACTATGGCTACACCTTC	TRBV20-1	-	TRBJ1-2	13	-
CASSPRTGEDGYTF	TGTGCCAGCTCACCACGGACAGGGGAAGATGGCTACACCTTC	TRBV18	-	TRBJ1-2	14	TRBD1
CASSQGGESGQYF	TGTGCCAGCAGCCAAGGGGGCGAGAGCGGGCAGTACTTC	TRBV3-1	few	TRBJ2-5	13	-
CASSSLAGGGTQYF	TGTGCCAGCAGTTCCCTGGCGGGAGGGGGGACCCAGTACTTC	TRBV27	-	TRBJ2-5	14	TRBD2
CASSLRGPLNTEAFF	TGCGCCAGCAGCTTGAGGGGTCCCTTGAACACTGAAGCTTTCTTT	TRBV5-1	few	TRBJ1-1	15	-
CASSLPGRGTQYF	TGTGCCAGCAGCTTACCAGGCCGGGGGACCCAGTACTTC	TRBV7-8	-	TRBJ2-5	13	-
CASSQETLVARVVDGYTF	TGTGCCAGCAGCCAAGAAACCCTTGTGGCCAGGGTGGTCGATGGCTACACCTTC	TRBV3-1	few	TRBJ1-2	18	-
CASSGLAGGVGKNIQYF	TGTGCCAGCAGTGGGCTAGCGGGAGGGGTTGGCAAAAACATTCAGTACTTC	TRBV2	once	TRBJ2-4	17	TRBD2
CVSSLGAGAGANVLTF	TGTGTCAGCAGCTTAGGGGCGGGGGCTGGGGCCAACGTCCTGACTTTC	TRBV11-1	-	TRBJ2-6	16	TRBD2
CSVLGTGYGYTF	TGCAGCGTCTTAGGGACGGGATATGGCTACACCTTC	TRBV29-1	-	TRBJ1-2	12	-
CASSLGQGLHEQYF	TGCGCCAGCAGCCTTGGACAGGGTTTACACGAGCAGTACTTC	TRBV5-1	few	TRBJ2-7	14	TRBD1
CATSIGTFGDTQYF	TGTGCCACCAGCATCGGGACCTTCGGAGATACGCAGTATTTT	TRBV15	-	TRBJ2-3	14	-
CASRMQGISNQPQHF	TGTGCCAGCAGGATGCAGGGGATAAGCAATCAGCCCCAGCATTTT	TRBV12-3/TRBV12-4	once	TRBJ1-5	15	-
CASSPSESSYEQYF	TGTGCCAGTAGCCCAAGCGAGAGCTCCTACGAGCAGTACTTC	TRBV19	-	TRBJ2-7	14	-
CASSLGLLKGYTF	TGTGCCAGCAGCTTAGGACTCCTAAAGGGTTACACCTTC	TRBV11-2	-	TRBJ1-2	13	-
CSGRTRTGGTDTQYF	TGCAGCGGCCGGACGCGCACGGGTGGCACAGATACGCAGTATTTT	TRBV29-1	few	TRBJ2-3	15	-
CSVYDRSSYEQYF	TGCAGCGTTTATGACCGAAGCTCCTACGAGCAGTACTTC	TRBV29-1	-	TRBJ2-7	13	-
CASSSMISGPNYNEQFF	TGTGCCAGCAGCTCTATGATTTCGGGGCCCAACTACAATGAGCAGTTCTTC	TRBV6-1	many	TRBJ2-1	17	-
CAISGRQGRLETQYF	TGTGCCATCAGTGGACGACAGGGCCGTTTGGAGACCCAGTACTTC	TRBV10-3	-	TRBJ2-5	15	TRBD1
CASSSLAGVDYNEQFF	TGTGCCAGCAGCTCCCTAGCGGGAGTTGACTACAATGAGCAGTTCTTC	TRBV27	-	TRBJ2-1	16	TRBD2
CSARDPLAPSRYEQYF	TGCAGTGCTAGGGATCCCCTAGCGCCTTCGCGCTACGAGCAGTACTTC	TRBV20-1	few	TRBJ2-7	16	-
CSADTWGSADTQYF	TGCAGCGCGGACACTTGGGGAAGCGCAGATACGCAGTATTTT	TRBV20-1	few	TRBJ2-3	14	-
CASSYSHSADTQYF	TGTGCCAGCAGTTACTCACATAGCGCCGATACGCAGTATTTT	TRBV6-9	-	TRBJ2-3	14	-